These T cell receptor beta chains were read from a single sample in a study of shared T cell receptors in the human thymus. Profiling relied on immunoSEQ multiplex PCR, and the TCRdb table lists in-frame clones only, not all of them. This table holds about 380,000 clones, approximately 95% found once. Sequenced input: thymocytes. The receptors originated from a human donor. CDR3s include the opening cysteine and the closing phenylalanine or tryptophan. The order of the fields is D gene, J gene, V gene, clone size, CDR3 protein, CDR3 DNA. The D gene is left open where the match is weak. For some rows the clone size is stated as once, few or many, or as a class when expanded; others skip it.

NA	TRBJ2-7	TRBV27	NA	CASSLSWTDAYEQYF	TGTGCCAGCAGTTTATCCTGGACAGACGCCTACGAGCAGTACTTC
NA	TRBJ2-1	TRBV11-2	NA	CASSLESYRPYEQFF	TGTGCCAGCAGCTTAGAAAGTTATAGGCCATATGAGCAGTTCTTC
NA	TRBJ1-6	TRBV28	NA	CASSLSPANSPLHF	TGTGCCAGCAGTTTATCTCCGGCTAATTCACCCCTCCACTTT
NA	TRBJ2-1	TRBV9	NA	CASSVEGYLGVRGNEQFF	TGTGCCAGCAGCGTAGAAGGGTACTTGGGGGTCCGGGGCAATGAGCAGTTCTTC
NA	TRBJ2-7	TRBV28	NA	CASSGGPNSYEQYF	TGTGCCAGCAGCGGGGGGCCGAACTCCTACGAGCAGTACTTC
TRBD2	TRBJ2-3	TRBV5-4	NA	CASTTGTSGRTADTQYF	TGTGCCAGCACCACCGGGACTAGCGGGAGAACTGCAGATACGCAGTATTTT
NA	TRBJ1-2	TRBV7-8	NA	CASSLDPNYGYTF	TGTGCCAGCAGCTTAGATCCTAACTATGGCTACACCTTC
NA	TRBJ2-3	TRBV25-1	NA	CASSDQPPEDFYTDTQYF	TGTGCCAGCAGTGACCAACCCCCCGAAGACTTCTACACAGATACGCAGTATTTT
TRBD1	TRBJ2-7	TRBV5-6	NA	CASSAGQGTGARYEQYF	TGTGCCAGCAGCGCCGGACAGGGTACCGGCGCTAGGTACGAGCAGTACTTC
NA	TRBJ1-3	TRBV28	NA	CASSFPQQGHYRNTIYF	TGTGCCAGCAGTTTCCCTCAGCAGGGGCACTACAGAAACACCATATATTTT
NA	TRBJ1-3	TRBV2	few	CASRARSLSGNTIYF	TGTGCCAGCAGAGCGCGGAGCCTCTCTGGAAACACCATATATTTT
NA	TRBJ2-5	TRBV7-3	NA	CASSLLKGPQETQYF	TGTGCCAGCAGCTTATTGAAGGGGCCCCAAGAGACCCAGTACTTC
TRBD1	TRBJ2-2	TRBV19	NA	CASTTGGHGELFF	TGTGCCAGTACCACAGGGGGCCACGGGGAGCTGTTTTTT
TRBD2	TRBJ2-7	TRBV11-2	NA	CASSCSGARWEQYF	TGTGCCAGCAGCTGTAGCGGGGCTAGATGGGAGCAGTACTTC
NA	TRBJ2-3	TRBV9	NA	CASSALGTQYF	TGTGCCAGCAGTGCCCTCGGTACGCAGTATTTT
NA	TRBJ2-3	TRBV25-1	NA	CASSGLTDTQYF	TGTGCCAGCAGTGGTCTCACAGATACGCAGTATTTT
TRBD1	TRBJ2-6	TRBV2	NA	CASSEGGTGSSGANVLTF	TGTGCCAGCAGTGAAGGGGGGACAGGGAGCTCTGGGGCCAACGTCCTGACTTTC
TRBD1	TRBJ1-2	TRBV4-2	few	CASSQSWATGGESGYTF	TGTGCCAGCAGCCAATCGTGGGCCACAGGGGGTGAGTCTGGCTACACCTTC
TRBD2	TRBJ2-3	TRBV19	NA	CASSNGRAGSSTDTQYF	TGTGCCAGTAGTAACGGGAGGGCCGGCTCTAGCACAGATACGCAGTATTTT
NA	TRBJ2-1	TRBV19	NA	CASSSPLYNEQFF	TGTGCCAGTAGTAGTCCCCTATACAATGAGCAGTTCTTC
TRBD2	TRBJ2-3	TRBV27	NA	CASSPILAGAETQYF	TGTGCCAGCAGTCCCATCCTAGCGGGAGCAGAGACGCAGTATTTT
NA	TRBJ1-4	TRBV6-1	NA	CASSGGQNEKLFF	TGTGCCAGCAGTGGCGGACAGAATGAAAAACTGTTTTTT
NA	TRBJ1-5	TRBV19	NA	CASSIRILGNQPQHF	TGTGCCAGTAGTATAAGGATTTTGGGCAATCAGCCCCAGCATTTT
NA	TRBJ1-4	TRBV28	NA	CASTIGGSTNEKLFF	TGTGCCAGCACCATCGGGGGGTCGACTAATGAAAAACTGTTTTTT
TRBD1	TRBJ2-2	TRBV4-1	NA	CASSPGTAPGRAGELFF	TGCGCCAGCAGCCCCGGGACAGCCCCGGGGAGAGCCGGGGAGCTGTTTTTT
TRBD1	TRBJ1-2	TRBV14	NA	CASSQTETGNYGYTF	TGTGCCAGCAGCCAAACTGAGACAGGGAATTATGGCTACACCTTC
TRBD1	TRBJ1-4	TRBV18	NA	CASSPGQVNEKLFF	TGTGCCAGCTCCCCCGGACAGGTCAATGAAAAACTGTTTTTT
NA	TRBJ2-5	TRBV6-1	NA	CASSGEGAGGPPGPETQYF	TGTGCCAGCAGTGGTGAGGGGGCGGGAGGTCCGCCCGGCCCGGAGACCCAGTACTTC
NA	TRBJ2-7	TRBV19	NA	CASSILPREARGTYEQYF	TGTGCCAGTAGTATACTCCCCCGGGAGGCGAGGGGGACCTACGAGCAGTACTTC
TRBD2	TRBJ2-3	TRBV5-6	once	CASSLFTLLAGGIDTQYF	TGTGCCAGCAGCTTATTTACTTTGCTAGCGGGAGGAATAGATACGCAGTATTTT
NA	TRBJ2-1	TRBV14	once	CASSHDTGTHHNEQFF	TGTGCCAGCAGCCACGACACCGGGACCCACCACAATGAGCAGTTCTTC
TRBD1	TRBJ2-5	TRBV5-1	NA	CASSPGRQGAETQYF	TGCGCCAGCAGCCCCGGACGACAGGGCGCAGAGACCCAGTACTTC
TRBD2	TRBJ2-1	TRBV7-8	NA	CASTLGLAGTNEQFF	TGTGCCAGCACCCTGGGATTAGCGGGGACAAACGAGCAGTTCTTC
NA	TRBJ1-2	TRBV9	NA	CASSKDTGQPGYGYTF	TGTGCCAGCAGCAAAGACACCGGACAGCCTGGCTATGGCTACACCTTC
NA	TRBJ1-5	TRBV7-2	NA	CASSSRGGGSNQPQHF	TGTGCCAGCAGCTCGAGGGGGGGAGGGAGCAATCAGCCCCAGCATTTT
NA	TRBJ2-3	TRBV5-1	NA	CASSYRKEWDTDTQYF	TGCGCCAGCAGCTACAGGAAGGAGTGGGACACAGATACGCAGTATTTT
NA	TRBJ1-4	TRBV25-1	NA	CASSGRQVHDEKLFF	TGTGCCAGCAGTGGCCGACAGGTCCATGATGAAAAACTGTTTTTT
TRBD2	TRBJ2-7	TRBV5-6	NA	CASSLRLRKREGLDHEQYF	TGTGCCAGCAGCCTCCGCCTCCGAAAGCGGGAGGGCCTTGACCACGAGCAGTACTTC
NA	TRBJ2-5	TRBV27	once	CASSFGRGTFQETQYF	TGTGCCAGCAGTTTTGGCAGGGGGACTTTTCAAGAGACCCAGTACTTC
NA	TRBJ2-1	TRBV5-3	NA	CARSHGLRYNEQFF	TGTGCCAGAAGCCACGGACTACGCTACAATGAGCAGTTCTTC
TRBD1	TRBJ2-7	TRBV9	NA	CASSEGAPGYEQYF	TGTGCCAGCAGCGAGGGGGCGCCCGGGTACGAGCAGTACTTC
TRBD2	TRBJ2-4	TRBV5-4	NA	CASSRTSGRVLVAKNIQYF	TGTGCCAGCAGCCGGACTAGCGGGAGGGTCCTGGTAGCCAAAAACATTCAGTACTTC